The rows below give T cell receptor beta chains drawn from one sample of a study of Graves' ophthalmopathy and Graves' hyperthyroidism. TCRdb itself ran the multiplex PCR reads through MiXCR, one entry per CDR3 protein. There are 350,000 or so distinct CDR3 sequences in the sample; 15% to 20% occur only once, and 9% to 15% lies in the top ten. Specimen: peripheral blood. All receptors derive from an adult man with Graves' ophthalmopathy. Both conserved end residues are part of each CDR3. The D gene is left open where the match is weak. Part of the rows lack a size; the others show once, few, many or a class for expanded clones.

>TRBD1|TRBV6-2/TRBV6-3|TRBJ2-2|once
CASRKTGTGNTGELFF
TGTGCCAGCAGAAAGACCGGGACAGGGAACACCGGGGAGCTGTTTTTT
>NA|TRBV7-8|TRBJ1-1|many
CASSLAPTNTEAFF
TGTGCCAGCAGCTTAGCCCCGACGAACACTGAAGCTTTCTTT
>TRBD1|TRBV11-2|TRBJ2-5|many
CASSLDRGWQETQYF
TGTGCCAGCAGCTTGGACAGGGGGTGGCAAGAGACCCAGTACTTC
>TRBD1|TRBV19|TRBJ2-7|many
CASSMMGQGSYEQYF
TGTGCCAGTAGTATGATGGGACAGGGGTCCTACGAGCAGTACTTC
>NA|TRBV19|TRBJ1-2|many
CASSIRGRRVDGYTF
TGTGCCAGTAGTATAAGAGGCCGGAGGGTTGATGGCTACACCTTC
>TRBD1|TRBV4-1|TRBJ1-2|many
CASSQGERQGLYGYTF
TGCGCCAGCAGCCAAGGTGAGAGACAGGGCCTCTATGGCTACACCTTC
>NA|TRBV20-1|TRBJ1-6|many
CSARDGGGDSYNSPLHF
TGCAGTGCTAGAGATGGGGGAGGGGACTCCTATAATTCACCCCTCCACTTT
>TRBD1|TRBV12-3/TRBV12-4|TRBJ1-2|many
CASSLPGQGDDGYTF
TGTGCCAGCAGTCTACCGGGACAGGGGGACGATGGCTACACCTTC
>TRBD1|TRBV27|TRBJ2-7|many
CASFYRGSYEQYF
TGTGCCAGCTTTTACAGGGGCTCCTACGAGCAGTACTTC
>NA|TRBV2|TRBJ2-7|many
CASSDVGVLEQYF
TGTGCCAGCAGTGATGTAGGGGTTCTCGAGCAGTACTTC
>TRBD2|TRBV4-2|TRBJ2-2|many
CASSQDWTSGRKTGELFF
TGTGCCAGCAGCCAAGACTGGACTAGCGGGAGAAAAACCGGGGAGCTGTTTTTT
>TRBD2|TRBV28|TRBJ2-5|once
CASSLSPGGRMETQYF
TGTGCCAGCAGTTTGAGCCCGGGGGGGAGAATGGAGACCCAGTACTTC
>NA|TRBV12-3/TRBV12-4|TRBJ2-7|many
CASSLAYSDEQYF
TGTGCCAGCAGTCTAGCCTATTCGGACGAGCAGTACTTC
>NA|TRBV12-3/TRBV12-4|TRBJ1-2|many
CASSIGYYGYTF
TGTGCCAGCAGTATCGGATACTATGGCTACACCTTC
>NA|TRBV19|TRBJ1-6|many
CASKFRQENSPLHF
TGTGCCAGTAAATTCCGACAGGAAAATTCACCCCTCCACTTT
>NA|TRBV7-2|TRBJ2-5|many
CASSLDGRQETQYF
TGTGCCAGCAGCTTAGATGGGAGGCAAGAGACCCAGTACTTC
>TRBD2|TRBV7-6|TRBJ2-7|many
CASSLLAGSTYEQYF
TGTGCCAGCAGCTTACTAGCGGGGTCTACCTACGAGCAGTACTTC
>NA|TRBV20-1|TRBJ2-5|NA
CSARETGAPETQYF
TGCAGTGCTAGAGAGACAGGCGCCCCAGAGACCCAGTACTTC
>NA|TRBV7-2|TRBJ1-6|many
CASSSSFLGPSSPLHF
TGTGCCAGCAGCTCCTCCTTTCTAGGTCCCTCTTCACCCCTCCACTTT
>TRBD1|TRBV28|TRBJ2-3|many
CAYSDRVTDTQYF
TGTGCGTACTCCGACAGGGTAACAGATACGCAGTATTTT
>NA|TRBV4-3|TRBJ1-5|many
CASSQDWQGQAQHF
TGCGCCAGCAGCCAAGATTGGCAGGGTCAAGCCCAGCATTTT
>NA|TRBV6-4|TRBJ1-5|many
CASTRSLENHSNQPQHF
TGTGCCAGCACCCGAAGTCTGGAGAACCATAGCAATCAGCCCCAGCATTTT
>NA|TRBV28|TRBJ2-5|many
CASSRGGSVYQETQYF
TGTGCCAGCAGTAGGGGGGGGAGCGTATACCAAGAGACCCAGTACTTC
>NA|TRBV12-3/TRBV12-4|TRBJ1-5|NA
CASSPFLEGNQPQHF
TGTGCCAGCAGTCCTTTTTTGGAGGGGAATCAGCCCCAGCATTTT
>TRBD2|TRBV2|TRBJ2-2|many
CASRPGLAGYGELFF
TGTGCCAGCAGACCCGGACTAGCGGGATACGGGGAGCTGTTTTTT
>NA|TRBV11-2|TRBJ1-3|many
CASSLDGNTIYF
TGTGCCAGCAGCTTAGACGGAAACACCATATATTTT
>NA|TRBV6-2/TRBV6-3|TRBJ1-5|many
CASRSRPPQHF
TGTGCCAGCAGATCCCGTCCACCCCAGCATTTT
>TRBD1|TRBV11-2|TRBJ2-7|many
CASSFSGQPYEQYF
TGTGCCAGCAGCTTTTCGGGACAGCCCTACGAGCAGTACTTC
>NA|TRBV27|TRBJ2-7|many
CASSPLGYEQYF
TGTGCCAGCAGTCCCCTCGGCTACGAGCAGTACTTC
>NA|TRBV6-5|TRBJ1-2|many
CATNGIYGYTF
TGTGCCACCAACGGTATCTATGGCTACACCTTC
>NA|TRBV6-1|TRBJ2-4|NA
CATTWGMVGLAKNIQYF
TGTGCCACAACCTGGGGTATGGTCGGACTAGCCAAAAACATTCAGTACTTC